This T cell receptor (beta chain) was captured by sequencing in a study of blood T cell repertoires in COVID-19. Study-level information: COVID-19 samples collected from the United States, Italy and Spain covered acute and convalescent phases. Sources were T cells, B-cell-depleted T cells, or PBMCs; the material itself was cDNA or gDNA.

V was pared by 3 bases and J by 9 bases, with 10 bases of the junction left unmatched. The CDR3 has 16 amino acids. CDR1 and CDR2 from the germline V gene are LGHNA and YSLEER. Per the authors' pipeline: The assay estimated nucleated cells by amplifying reference gene primers. The assay was immunoSEQ multiplex PCR, and TCRdb's table has in-frame clones only and misses some. V and J calls and clone size are given by that table; D and trimming were obtained from the DNA. The data hold 25,000 to 35,000 clones, with roughly 89% observed a single time. The TCR comes from a man between 65 and 79 years old with active COVID-19. The sequenced sample was peripheral blood. The chain carries TRBV4-3 and TRBJ2-1; 11 bases are a match to TRBD1. The CDR3 nucleotides are TGCGCCAGCAGCCAGGGTCCCGGGACAGGGGGTGGTGAGCAGTTCTTC. This codes for CASSQGPGTGGGEQFF.